This passage covers 17 T cell receptor beta chains from one sample sequenced in a study of spatial heterogeneity in lung cancer. One entry per CDR3 protein, called by TCRdb with MiXCR from the 5' RACE reads. The sample carries approximately 17,000 distinct CDR3 sequences, around 6.9% recorded once. Time point here: sample taken at primary tumor resection. Their antigen targets remain unknown. Findings and caveats of the study: Mutation counts in tumors were tracked by counts of expanded intratumoral alpha and beta TCRs.

The specimen was lung tumor tissue, collected at surgery. The receptors come from a male donor with early-stage non-small cell lung cancer.

This clonotype qualifies as medium-sized. V gene TRBV5-1 combines with J gene TRBJ1-6, with D hard to call. This CDR3 contains 13 residues. V lost 0 bases and J 8 bases, leaving 6 bases between the germline ends. Germline loops: CDR1 SGHRS, CDR2 YFSETQ. CDR3 sequence reads: CASSLEVDSPLHF. The CDR3 nucleotides read TGCGCCAGCAGCTTGGAGGTGGATTCACCCCTCCACTTT. The whole variable domain, remainder taken from reference TRBV5-1 and TRBJ1-6, is KAGVTQTPRYLIKTRGQQVTLSCSPISGHRSVSWYQQTPGQGLQFLFEYFSETQRNKGNFPGRFSGRQFSNSRSEMNVSTLELGDSALYLCASSLEVDSPLHFGNGTRLTVT.

This clonotype was counted ten times or more. The rearrangement uses TRBV28 and TRBJ1-1, with TRBD1 matching over 9 bases. Germline lookup yields CDR1 MDHEN and CDR2 SYDVKM. The ends lost 2 bases at V and 2 bases at J; junction bases unmatched: 9. The CDR3 contains 17 residues. CDR3 DNA: TGTGCCAGCAGTTTACCGACAGGGGGGCCCCTCAACACTGAAGCTTTCTTT. Translating it yields CASSLPTGGPLNTEAFF.

The gene calls are TRBV4-3 and TRBJ1-5; TRBD1 is a possible D gene (6 bases). Trimming stripped 2 bases from V and 5 bases from J, with 13 bases between. Germline V lookup: CDR1 LGHNA, CDR2 YSLEER. This CDR3 has 15 amino acids. The CDR3 DNA reads TGCGCCAGCAGCCAAAGCAGGGGATCGGATCAGCCCCAGCATTTT. Amino acids: CASSQSRGSDQPQHF.

This clonotype showed up many times. This rearrangement joins TRBV5-4 to TRBJ1-1; D uncertain. Looked up from germline, CDR1 is SGHNT and CDR2 is YYREEE (reference sequence). CDR3 length equals 13 residues. V was pared by 0 bases and J by 0 bases, with 3 bases between. In nucleotides, the CDR3 is TGTGCCAGCAGCTTGGACTTGAACACTGAAGCTTTCTTT. Its translation is CASSLDLNTEAFF.

This clonotype was recorded at least ten times. The chain joins TRBV6-5 to TRBJ1-2; a weak D match, TRBD1 (6 bases). CDR3 size: 14 residues. Germline assignment: CDR1 MNHEY and CDR2 SVGAGI. Trimming removed 2 bases from V and 6 bases from J, with 13 bases in between. CDR3 nucleotides: TGTGCCAGCAGTTACGCGGGGGCGGCTCATGGCTACACCTTC. Translated, it gives CASSYAGAAHGYTF.

This clonotype occurred many times. This rearrangement joins TRBV10-3 to TRBJ1-2; 7 positions agree with TRBD1. Germline V CDR1 and CDR2: ENHRY, SYGVKD. The V and J ends lost 5 bases and 2 bases, in that order; junction bases with no gene match: 8. The CDR3 length is 15 residues. The CDR3 is CAISPHPQGNYGYTF. The CDR3 region has the DNA TGTGCCATCAGTCCGCACCCACAGGGGAACTATGGCTACACCTTC.

In its sample, this clonotype was seen many times. J is TRBJ2-6 and V is TRBV5-4; 7 nucleotides line up with TRBD1. Germline values: CDR1 SGHNT, CDR2 YYREEE (reference sequence). The V segment lost 2 bases and the J segment 1 base; nucleotides outside the gene matches: 15. This CDR3 comprises 20 residues. This chain's CDR3 is CASSFGLGRQGSSGANVLTF. CDR3 in DNA: TGTGCCAGCAGCTTCGGGTTGGGGAGACAGGGCTCTTCTGGGGCCAACGTCCTGACTTTC.

This clonotype rates as medium-sized (0.01 to 0.1%). The chain joins TRBV5-6 to TRBJ2-5, with D possibly being TRBD1 (6 bases). In germline, CDR1 is SGHDT, CDR2 YYEEEE. The CDR3 is made up of 13 amino acids. With 4 bases removed from V and 2 bases from J, the gap between germline ends came to 9 bases. CDR3 DNA: TGTGCCAGCAGCGATACAGGGCAAGAGACCCAGTACTTC. Its translation: CASSDTGQETQYF.

This clonotype was picked up many times. The rearrangement uses TRBV14 and TRBJ2-2; the D is unclear. This CDR3 spans 11 amino acids. Germline V gene sequence: CDR1 SGHDN, CDR2 FVKESK. Between the trimmed V and J ends, which lost 5 bases and 13 bases, there was a span of 11 bases. CDR3: CASSVLWLLFF. CDR3 coding DNA: TGTGCCAGCAGCGTTCTTTGGTTGCTGTTTTTT.

This clonotype has ten or more counts. The chain is built from TRBV5-4 and TRBJ1-2, with a possible D match to TRBD1 (6 bases). Trimming stripped 4 bases from V and 3 bases from J, with 19 bases between. The CDR3 spans 16 residues. CDR1 is SGHNT, CDR2 YYREEE, per germline (reference sequence). CDR3 in amino acids: CASSRGTRGADYGYTF. The CDR3 DNA sequence: TGTGCCAGCAGCCGTGGGACAAGGGGCGCGGACTATGGCTACACCTTC.

The table lists this clonotype with many counts. The chain couples TRBV12-5 to TRBJ1-5; D is unclear. The V gene's germline CDR1 is LGHNT and CDR2 FRNRAP. The V end was cut by 2 bases, the J end by 2 bases, with 10 bases between. This CDR3 contains 15 residues. DNA of the CDR3: TGTGCTAGTGGTTTGTGGGCAGTAGGCAATCAGCCCCAGCATTTT. Its translation is CASGLWAVGNQPQHF.

This clonotype has at least ten counts. The chain employs TRBV27 and TRBJ2-1; the D gene is possibly TRBD2 (5 bases). V dropped 0 bases and J dropped 5 bases, with 8 bases sitting between them. The CDR3 has 14 amino acids. CDR1 and CDR2 from the germline V gene are MNHEY and SMNVEV (reference sequence). CDR3 region: CASSLSQRNNEQFF. The CDR3 coding sequence is TGTGCCAGCAGTTTATCGCAGCGGAACAATGAGCAGTTCTTC.

This clonotype was found a few times. This chain connects TRBV5-8 to TRBJ1-1, with D possibly being TRBD1 (6 bases). V shed 7 bases and J shed 2 bases, with 18 bases lying between them. CDR1 SGHTS and CDR2 YDEGEE come from the germline V gene. The CDR3 is 15 amino acids. The CDR3 sequence is CASGNWGGRNTEAFF. The CDR3 DNA reads TGTGCCAGCGGTAATTGGGGGGGGCGAAACACTGAAGCTTTCTTT.

This clonotype occurred many times. The chain uses TRBV20-1 and TRBJ2-3; TRBD1 matches at 9 bases. V shed 5 bases and J 3 bases; nucleotides not matched to a gene: 6. In germline, CDR1 is DFQATT, CDR2 SNEGSKA (reference sequence). The CDR3 totals 14 residues. CDR3 region: CSAPRDRVTDTQYF. Written as DNA, the CDR3 is TGCAGTGCTCCCCGGGACAGGGTAACAGATACGCAGTATTTT.

In its sample, this clonotype ranks as medium-sized. The chain recombines TRBV20-1 with TRBJ1-1; no clear D. Looked up from germline, CDR1 is DFQATT and CDR2 is SNEGSKA (reference sequence). The CDR3 is 14 residues long. Trimming pared 0 bases from V and 5 bases from J, leaving 13 bases between. In DNA, the CDR3 is TGCAGTGCTAGAGATAACCACGGGTGGACTGAAGCTTTCTTT. It codes for CSARDNHGWTEAFF.

This clonotype was seen at least ten times. The genes are TRBV7-9 and TRBJ1-1; TRBD1 is a possible D gene (5 bases). This CDR3 region has 14 residues. With 5 bases removed from V and 1 base from J, the gap between germline ends came to 11 bases. Germline V CDR1 and CDR2: SEHNR, FQNEAQ (reference sequence). The DNA for the CDR3 is TGTGCCAGCAGCCCCGGGGCTTGGAACACTGAAGCTTTCTTT. Protein: CASSPGAWNTEAFF.

Comments on this clonotype: This could be a read error, since a much larger clone is one nucleotide away. The chain joins TRBV18 to TRBJ2-3; 9 bases are a match to TRBD2. The CDR3 has 18 amino acids. Germline values: CDR1 KGHSH, CDR2 LQKENI. Unmatched junction bases numbered 10, after V lost 3 bases and J lost 0 bases. DNA for the CDR3: TGTGCCAGCTCACCGACTAGCGGTTGTTTTCCTAGCACAGATACGCAGTATTTT. Translated, it gives CASSPTSGCFPSTDTQYF.